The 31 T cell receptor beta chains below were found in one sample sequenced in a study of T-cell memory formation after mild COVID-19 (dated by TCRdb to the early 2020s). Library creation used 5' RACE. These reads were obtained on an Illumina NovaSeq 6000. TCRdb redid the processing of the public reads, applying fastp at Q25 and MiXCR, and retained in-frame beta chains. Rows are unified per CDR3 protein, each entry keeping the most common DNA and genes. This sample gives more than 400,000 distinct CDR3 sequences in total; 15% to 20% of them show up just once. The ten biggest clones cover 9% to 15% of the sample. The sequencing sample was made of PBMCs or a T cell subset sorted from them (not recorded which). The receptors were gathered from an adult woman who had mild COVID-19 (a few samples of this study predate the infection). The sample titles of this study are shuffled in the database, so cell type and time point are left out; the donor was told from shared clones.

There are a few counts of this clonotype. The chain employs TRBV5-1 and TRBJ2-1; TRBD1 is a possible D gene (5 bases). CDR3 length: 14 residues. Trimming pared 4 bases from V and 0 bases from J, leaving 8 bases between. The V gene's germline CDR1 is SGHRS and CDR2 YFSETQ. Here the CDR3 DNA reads TGCGCCAGCAGCGACGACAGCTCCTACAATGAGCAGTTCTTC. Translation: CASSDDSSYNEQFF.

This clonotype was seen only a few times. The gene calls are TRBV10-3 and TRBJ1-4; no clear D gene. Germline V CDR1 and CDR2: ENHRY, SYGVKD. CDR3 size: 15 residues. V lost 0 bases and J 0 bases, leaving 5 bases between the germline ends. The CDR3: CAISESTTTNEKLFF. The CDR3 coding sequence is TGTGCCATCAGTGAGTCGACAACAACTAATGAAAAACTGTTTTTT.

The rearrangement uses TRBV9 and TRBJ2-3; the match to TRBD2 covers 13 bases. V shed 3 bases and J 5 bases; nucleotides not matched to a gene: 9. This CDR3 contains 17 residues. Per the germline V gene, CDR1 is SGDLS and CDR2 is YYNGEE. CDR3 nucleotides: TGTGCCAGCAGCGCCCTACTAGCGGGAGGGCCTGGAGATACGCAGTATTTT. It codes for CASSALLAGGPGDTQYF. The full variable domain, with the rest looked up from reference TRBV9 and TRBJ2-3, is DSGVTQTPKHLITATGQRVTLRCSPRSGDLSVYWYQQSLDQGLQFLIQYYNGEERAKGNILERFSAQQFPDLHSELNLSSLELGDSALYFCASSALLAGGPGDTQYFGPGTRLTVL.

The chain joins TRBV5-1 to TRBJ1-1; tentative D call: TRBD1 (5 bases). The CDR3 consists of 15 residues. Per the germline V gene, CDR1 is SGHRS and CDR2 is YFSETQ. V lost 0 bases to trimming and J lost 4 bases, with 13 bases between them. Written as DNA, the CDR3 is TGCGCCAGCAGCTTGGGGGCCCAGGGAGGCACTGAAGCTTTCTTT. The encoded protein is CASSLGAQGGTEAFF.

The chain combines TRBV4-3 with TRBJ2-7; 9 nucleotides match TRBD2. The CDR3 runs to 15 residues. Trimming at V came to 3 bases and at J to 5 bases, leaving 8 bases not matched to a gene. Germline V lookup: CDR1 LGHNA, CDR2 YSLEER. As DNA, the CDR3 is TGCGCCAGCAGCCAGATGGCGGGAGGGATTGACGAGCAGTACTTC. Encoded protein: CASSQMAGGIDEQYF.

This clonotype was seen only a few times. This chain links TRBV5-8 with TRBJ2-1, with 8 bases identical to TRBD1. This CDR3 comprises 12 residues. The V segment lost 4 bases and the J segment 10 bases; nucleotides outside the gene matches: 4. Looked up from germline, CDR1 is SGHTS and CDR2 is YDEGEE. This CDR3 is CASSIRTGEQFF. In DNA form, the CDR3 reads TGTGCCAGCAGCATACGGACAGGGGAGCAGTTCTTC.

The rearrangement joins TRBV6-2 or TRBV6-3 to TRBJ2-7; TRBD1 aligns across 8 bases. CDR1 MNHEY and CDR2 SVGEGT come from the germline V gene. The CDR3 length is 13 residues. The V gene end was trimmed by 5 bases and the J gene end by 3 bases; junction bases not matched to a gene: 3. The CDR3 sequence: CASSGTGFYEQYF. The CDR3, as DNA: TGTGCCAGCAGTGGGACAGGATTCTACGAGCAGTACTTC.

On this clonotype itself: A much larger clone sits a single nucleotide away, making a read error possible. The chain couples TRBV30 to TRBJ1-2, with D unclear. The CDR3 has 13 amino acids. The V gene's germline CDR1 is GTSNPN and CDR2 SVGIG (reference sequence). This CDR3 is CALSVNSGNGYTF. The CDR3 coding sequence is TGTGCCTTGAGTGTAAACAGCGGCAATGGCTACACCTTC.

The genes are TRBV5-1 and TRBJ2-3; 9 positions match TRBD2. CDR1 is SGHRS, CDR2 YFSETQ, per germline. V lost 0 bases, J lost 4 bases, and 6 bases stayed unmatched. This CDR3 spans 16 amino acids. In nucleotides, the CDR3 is TGCGCCAGCAGCTTGGCCGTGGTAGCGGGAGCAGATACGCAGTATTTT. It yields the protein CASSLAVVAGADTQYF. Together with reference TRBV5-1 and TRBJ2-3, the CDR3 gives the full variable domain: KAGVTQTPRYLIKTRGQQVTLSCSPISGHRSVSWYQQTPGQGLQFLFEYFSETQRNKGNFPGRFSGRQFSNSRSEMNVSTLELGDSALYLCASSLAVVAGADTQYFGPGTRLTVL.

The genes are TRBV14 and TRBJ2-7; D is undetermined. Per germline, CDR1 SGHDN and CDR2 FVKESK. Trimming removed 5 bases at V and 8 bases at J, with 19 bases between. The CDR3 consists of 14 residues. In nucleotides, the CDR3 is TGTGCCAGCAGCGTTGGCCACGTGCTCGAGAAGCAGTACTTC. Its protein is CASSVGHVLEKQYF.

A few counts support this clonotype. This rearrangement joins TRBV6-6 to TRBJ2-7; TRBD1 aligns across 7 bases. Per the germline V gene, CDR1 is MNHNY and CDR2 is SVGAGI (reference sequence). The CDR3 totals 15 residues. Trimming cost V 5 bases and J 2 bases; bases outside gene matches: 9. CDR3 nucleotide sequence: TGTGCCAGCAGTCCCCAGGACAGGCCCCCCTACGAGCAGTACTTC. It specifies CASSPQDRPPYEQYF.

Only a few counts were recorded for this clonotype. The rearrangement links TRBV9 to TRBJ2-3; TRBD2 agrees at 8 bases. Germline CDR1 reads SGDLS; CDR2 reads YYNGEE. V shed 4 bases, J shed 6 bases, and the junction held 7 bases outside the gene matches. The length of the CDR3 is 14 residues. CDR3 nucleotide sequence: TGTGCCAGCAGCATAAGCGGGGGCGGGGATACGCAGTATTTT. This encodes CASSISGGGDTQYF.

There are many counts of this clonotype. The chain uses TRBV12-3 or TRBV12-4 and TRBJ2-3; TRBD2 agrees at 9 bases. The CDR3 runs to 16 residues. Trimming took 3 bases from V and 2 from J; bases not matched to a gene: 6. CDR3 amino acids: CASSLTSGQTTDTQYF. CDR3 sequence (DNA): TGTGCCAGCAGTTTGACTAGCGGACAGACCACAGATACGCAGTATTTT.

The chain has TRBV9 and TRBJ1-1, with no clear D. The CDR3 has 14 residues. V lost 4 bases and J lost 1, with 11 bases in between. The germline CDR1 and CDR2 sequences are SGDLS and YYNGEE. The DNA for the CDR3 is TGTGCCAGCAGCAGAGGTTTTCAGAACACTGAAGCTTTCTTT. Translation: CASSRGFQNTEAFF.

The CDR3 bases are TGTGCCAGCAAATGGGACACTACGGTCACTGAAGCTTTCTTT. Residues: CASKWDTTVTEAFF. This chain connects TRBV6-6 to TRBJ1-1; maybe TRBD1 (6 bases). The CDR3 loop spans 14 amino acids. The germline V and J ends were trimmed by 7 bases and 4 bases, with 16 bases remaining between them. Germline V gene sequence: CDR1 MNHNY, CDR2 SVGAGI (reference sequence).

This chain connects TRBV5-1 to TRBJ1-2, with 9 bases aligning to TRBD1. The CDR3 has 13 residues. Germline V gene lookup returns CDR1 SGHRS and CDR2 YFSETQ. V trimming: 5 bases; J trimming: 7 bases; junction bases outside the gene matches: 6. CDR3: CASSQDRGAGYTF. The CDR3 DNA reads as TGCGCCAGCAGTCAGGACAGGGGCGCTGGCTACACCTTC.

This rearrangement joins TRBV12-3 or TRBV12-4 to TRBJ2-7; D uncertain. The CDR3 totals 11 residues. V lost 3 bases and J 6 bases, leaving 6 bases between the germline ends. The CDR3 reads CASSLASEQYF. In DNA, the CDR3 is TGTGCCAGCAGTTTGGCGTCCGAGCAGTACTTC.

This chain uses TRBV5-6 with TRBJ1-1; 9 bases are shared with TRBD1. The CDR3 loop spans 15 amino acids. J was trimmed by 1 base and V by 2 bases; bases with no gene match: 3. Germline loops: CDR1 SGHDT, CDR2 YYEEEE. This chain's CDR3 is CASSLQGARNTEAFF. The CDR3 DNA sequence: TGTGCCAGCAGCTTACAGGGGGCTCGGAACACTGAAGCTTTCTTT.

CDR3 sequence (DNA): TGTGCCAGCAGCCAAGAACCTATGGGATCCGGGGAGCTGTTTTTT. It is translated as CASSQEPMGSGELFF. This sequence joins TRBV3-1 and TRBJ2-2; D not resolved. Trimming removed 0 bases at V and 6 bases at J, with 11 bases between. This CDR3 has 15 amino acids. Germline CDR1 is LGHDT and CDR2 is YNNKEL (reference sequence).

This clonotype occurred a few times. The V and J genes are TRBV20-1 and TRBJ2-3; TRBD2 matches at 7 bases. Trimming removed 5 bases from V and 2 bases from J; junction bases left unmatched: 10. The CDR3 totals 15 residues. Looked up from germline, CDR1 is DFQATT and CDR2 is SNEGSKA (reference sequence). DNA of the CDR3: TGCAGTGCTTCCCGCGGGAGTGGGGCCACAGATACGCAGTATTTT. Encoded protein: CSASRGSGATDTQYF.

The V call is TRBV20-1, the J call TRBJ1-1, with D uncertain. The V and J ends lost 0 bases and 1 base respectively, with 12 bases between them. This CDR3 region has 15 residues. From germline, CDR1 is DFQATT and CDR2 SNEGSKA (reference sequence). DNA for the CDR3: TGCAGTGCTAGAGACAGAAGGTTCGGGAACACTGAAGCTTTCTTT. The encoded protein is CSARDRRFGNTEAFF.

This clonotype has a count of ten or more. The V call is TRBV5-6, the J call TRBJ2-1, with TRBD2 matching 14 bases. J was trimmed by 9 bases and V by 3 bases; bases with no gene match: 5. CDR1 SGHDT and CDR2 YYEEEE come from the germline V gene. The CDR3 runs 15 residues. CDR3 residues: CASSSGLAGAGEQFF. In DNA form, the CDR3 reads TGTGCCAGCAGCTCGGGACTAGCGGGAGCGGGTGAGCAGTTCTTC.

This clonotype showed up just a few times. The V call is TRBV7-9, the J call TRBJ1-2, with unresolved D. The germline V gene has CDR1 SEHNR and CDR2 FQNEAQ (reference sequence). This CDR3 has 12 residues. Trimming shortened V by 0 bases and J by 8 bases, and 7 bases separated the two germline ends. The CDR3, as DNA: TGTGCCAGCAGCTTAGCGGTTCGGGGCTACACCTTC. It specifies CASSLAVRGYTF. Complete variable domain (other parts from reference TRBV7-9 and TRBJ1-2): DTGVSQNPRHKITKRGQNVTFRCDPISEHNRLYWYRQTLGQGPEFLTYFQNEAQLEKSRLLSDRFSAERPKGSFSTLEIQRTEQGDSAMYLCASSLAVRGYTFGSGTRLTVV.

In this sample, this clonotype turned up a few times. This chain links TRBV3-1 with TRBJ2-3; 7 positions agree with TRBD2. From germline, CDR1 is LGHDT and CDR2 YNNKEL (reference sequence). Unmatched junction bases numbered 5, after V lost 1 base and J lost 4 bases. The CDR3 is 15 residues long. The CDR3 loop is CASSQVVAGADTQYF. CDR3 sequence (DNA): TGTGCCAGCAGCCAAGTGGTTGCGGGGGCAGATACGCAGTATTTT.

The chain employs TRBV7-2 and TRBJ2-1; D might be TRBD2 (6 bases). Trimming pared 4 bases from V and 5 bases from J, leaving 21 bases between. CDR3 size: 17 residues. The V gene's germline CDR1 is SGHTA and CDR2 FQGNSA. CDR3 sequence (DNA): TGTGCCAGCAGCTCTAGGGGCCCCGGGGGAGGAAACAATGAGCAGTTCTTC. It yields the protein CASSSRGPGGGNNEQFF.

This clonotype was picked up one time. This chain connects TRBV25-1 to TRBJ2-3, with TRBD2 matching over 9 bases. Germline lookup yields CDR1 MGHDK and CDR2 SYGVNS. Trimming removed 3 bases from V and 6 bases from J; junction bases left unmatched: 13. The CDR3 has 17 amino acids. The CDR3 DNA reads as TGTGCCAGCAGTGATGGGGCGGGGGGGCCAACTTACGATACGCAGTATTTT. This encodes CASSDGAGGPTYDTQYF.

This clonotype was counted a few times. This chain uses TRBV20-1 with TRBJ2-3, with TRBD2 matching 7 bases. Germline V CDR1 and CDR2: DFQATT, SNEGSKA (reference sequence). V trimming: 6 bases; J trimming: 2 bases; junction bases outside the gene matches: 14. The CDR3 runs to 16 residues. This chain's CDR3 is CSAKEPGRGATDTQYF. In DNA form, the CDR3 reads TGCAGTGCCAAAGAACCAGGGAGGGGAGCCACAGATACGCAGTATTTT.

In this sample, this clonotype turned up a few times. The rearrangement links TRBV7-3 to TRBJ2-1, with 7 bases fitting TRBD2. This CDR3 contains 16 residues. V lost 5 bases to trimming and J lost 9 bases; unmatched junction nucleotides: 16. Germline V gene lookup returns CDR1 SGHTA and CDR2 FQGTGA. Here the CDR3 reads CASSQELWVGGGEQFF. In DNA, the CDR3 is TGTGCCAGCAGCCAGGAGCTTTGGGTTGGGGGGGGTGAGCAGTTCTTC.

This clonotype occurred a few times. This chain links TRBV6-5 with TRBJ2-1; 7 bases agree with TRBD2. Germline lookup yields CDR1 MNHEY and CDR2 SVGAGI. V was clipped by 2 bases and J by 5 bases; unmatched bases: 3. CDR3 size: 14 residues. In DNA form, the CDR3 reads TGTGCCAGCAGTTACCGGGGGGTCGACAATGAGCAGTTCTTC. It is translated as CASSYRGVDNEQFF.

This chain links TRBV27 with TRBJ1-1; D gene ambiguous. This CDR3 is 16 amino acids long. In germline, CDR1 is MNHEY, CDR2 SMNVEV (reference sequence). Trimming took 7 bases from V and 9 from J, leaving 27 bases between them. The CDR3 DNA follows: TGTGCCAGCACTCCAACCTCTGGCTTGAAGGATATGAAAGCTTTCTTT. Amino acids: CASTPTSGLKDMKAFF.

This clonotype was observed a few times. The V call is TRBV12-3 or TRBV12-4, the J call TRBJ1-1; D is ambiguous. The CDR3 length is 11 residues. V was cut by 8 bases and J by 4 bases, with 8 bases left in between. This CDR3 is CASGVTTEAFF. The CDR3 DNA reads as TGTGCCAGCGGGGTTACCACTGAAGCTTTCTTT.